This entry lists 9 T cell receptor beta chains sequenced from one sample in a study of blood T cell repertoires in COVID-19. The assay was immunoSEQ multiplex PCR, and TCRdb's table has in-frame clones only and misses some. The data hold 250,000 or so clones, with over 75% observed a single time. Sequenced sample: PBMCs or T cells enriched from blood (not recorded which). These receptors came from a woman aged 40 to 50 who had been exposed to COVID-19.

The chain links TRBV28 to TRBJ2-5; D not resolved. V was pared by 1 base and J by 9 bases, with 9 bases between. CDR1 is MDHEN, CDR2 SYDVKM, per germline. This CDR3 is 12 amino acids long. In nucleotides, the CDR3 is TGTGCCAGCAGTTTATCTAGGAGACCCCAGTACTTC. Protein product: CASSLSRRPQYF.

The chain joins TRBV9 to TRBJ2-1, with TRBD2 as a possible D gene (6 bases). This CDR3 has 15 residues. The germline V gene encodes CDR1 SGDLS and CDR2 YYNGEE. The V end lost 2 bases, the J end lost 2 bases, and 11 bases lay between the germline ends. This chain's CDR3 is CASSVSGSAYNEQFF. In DNA, the CDR3 is TGTGCCAGCAGCGTTAGCGGATCTGCCTACAATGAGCAGTTCTTC.

The chain employs TRBV29-1 and TRBJ2-2, with 12 bases fitting TRBD1. Per the germline V gene, CDR1 is SQVTM and CDR2 is ANQGSEA. The CDR3 sequence is 16 residues long. J was trimmed by 4 bases and V by 4 bases; bases with no gene match: 7. CDR3 nucleotide sequence: TGCAGCGTTGCCCCGGGACAGGGGGCGGGCACCGGGGAGCTGTTTTTT. Its protein is CSVAPGQGAGTGELFF.

This chain links TRBV5-4 with TRBJ2-2, with D unclear. Germline CDR1 and CDR2: SGHNT and YYREEE (reference sequence). CDR3 length: 16 residues. V dropped 0 bases and J dropped 1 base, with 10 bases sitting between them. CDR3 protein: CASSLAGWRNTGELFF. In nucleotides, the CDR3 is TGTGCCAGCAGCTTGGCCGGTTGGAGGAACACCGGGGAGCTGTTTTTT. Filled out from reference TRBV5-4 and TRBJ2-2, the complete variable domain reads ETGVTQSPTHLIKTRGQQVTLRCSSQSGHNTVSWYQQALGQGPQFIFQYYREEENGRGNFPPRFSGLQFPNYSSELNVNALELDDSALYLCASSLAGWRNTGELFFGEGSRLTVL.

In this sample, this clone turned up once. Additional DNA sequences in this sample encode the identical CDR3. This chain links TRBV7-3 with TRBJ1-6; 8 nucleotides line up with TRBD1. After removal of 5 bases from V and 7 bases from J, the junction contained 4 bases not matched to a gene. The CDR3 spans 14 residues. CDR1 is SGHTA, CDR2 FQGTGA, per germline. CDR3 DNA sequence: TGTGCCAGCAGCCGCGGACAGGGCAATTCACCCCTCCACTTT. Protein product: CASSRGQGNSPLHF. Looking up the rest from reference TRBV7-3 and TRBJ1-6 gives the full variable domain: GAGVSQTPSNKVTEKGKYVELRCDPISGHTALYWYRQSLGQGPEFLIYFQGTGAADDSGLPNDRFFAVRPEGSVSTLKIQRTERGDSAVYLCASSRGQGNSPLHFGNGTRLTVT.

This clone was picked up a small number of times. The V call is TRBV5-6, the J call TRBJ1-2; a weak D match, TRBD1 (6 bases). This CDR3 comprises 13 residues. CDR1 SGHDT and CDR2 YYEEEE come from the germline V gene. V was pared by 4 bases and J by 3 bases, with 10 bases between. CDR3: CASSQGYDYGYTF. For the CDR3, the DNA is TGTGCCAGCAGCCAGGGGTACGACTATGGCTACACCTTC.

The V gene is TRBV4-3, the J gene TRBJ2-2, with a weak D call TRBD2 (5 bases). The CDR3 runs to 18 residues. Germline V gene lookup returns CDR1 LGHNA and CDR2 YSLEER. V lost 1 base, J lost 0 bases, and 15 bases lay in between. CDR3 DNA: TGCGCCAGCAGCCAAGTTTCTGAGGGCCGCCCGAACACCGGGGAGCTGTTTTTT. Its protein is CASSQVSEGRPNTGELFF.

The chain recombines TRBV4-3 with TRBJ2-4; TRBD1 might be the D (5 bases). The CDR3 sequence is 16 residues long. Trimming took 3 bases from V and 0 from J, leaving 12 bases between them. Germline loops: CDR1 LGHNA, CDR2 YSLEER. This chain's CDR3 is CASSHLTGLAKNIQYF. The CDR3 DNA reads TGCGCCAGCAGCCATCTCACAGGATTAGCCAAAAACATTCAGTACTTC.

There are a few counts of this clone. The chain uses TRBV6-5 and TRBJ2-4, with 7 bases that match TRBD2. CDR1 and CDR2 from the germline V gene are MNHEY and SVGAGI. The CDR3 runs 14 residues. With V trimmed by 7 bases and J by 9 bases, 12 bases remained unmatched. CDR3 in amino acids: CASTETAGGSIQYF. In DNA, the CDR3 is TGTGCCAGCACCGAGACAGCCGGGGGGTCCATTCAGTACTTC.